This section outlines one T cell receptor (beta chain) sequence together with its context. Its specificity is unknown. This entry is derived from a study of cytomegalovirus exposure and HLA in healthy donors. About the study: For the roughly 400 genotyped donors, 80% to 90% fell within the Caucasian-associated ancestry cluster. The study's findings and limits: Later analysis demonstrated an association between a missense DCLRE1C variant and TCR beta V- and J-gene trimming. A likely sequencing artifact accounted for one observed cluster of highly shared sequence variants.

PCR employed 60 Vbeta and 13 Jbeta primers. Profiled with immunoSEQ multiplex PCR; TCRdb holds only in-frame clones, not every one. Among approximately 150,000 clones listed, 81% were seen once. The V end lost 3 bases, the J end lost 5 bases, and 10 bases lay between the germline ends. This CDR3 contains 14 residues. The germline V gene has CDR1 SGHVS and CDR2 FQNEAQ. This receptor was taken from a man aged 50-60 years in good health and CMV-seropositive. Sequenced: PBMCs. V usage is TRBV7-8 and J usage is TRBJ2-2; D possibly corresponds to TRBD2 (5 bases). The CDR3 coding sequence is TGTGCCAGCAGCTTGATTTCGGGGACCGGGGAGCTGTTTTTT. This translates into CASSLISGTGELFF.